This T cell receptor beta chain came from a study of CD8 T cells in ankylosing spondylitis. About this clonotype itself: The junction departs from germline at one end; a sequencing error may be responsible.

Per the germline V gene, CDR1 is SEHNR and CDR2 is FQNEAQ (reference sequence). The CDR3 sequence is 14 residues long. TCRdb passed the 5' RACE reads through MiXCR, listing each CDR3 protein once. The sample carries about 130,000 distinct CDR3 sequences, 10% to 12% recorded once. Specimen: blood, either unsorted or a sorted T cell fraction (not recorded which). The source of this sequence is a female donor with ankylosing spondylitis or in good health (not recorded which). This chain links TRBV7-9 with TRBJ1-1; possibly TRBD1 for D (6 bases). CDR3 nucleotides: TGTGTCAGCAGCTTACAAACAGGGAGCTCTGAAGCTTTCTTT. Translated, it gives CVSSLQTGSSEAFF.